This T cell receptor beta chain originates from a study of T cell repertoires in cytomegalovirus infection. This clonotype was detected a few times. What it recognizes is unknown. Study conclusions and caveats: Ex vivo responses were dominated by HLA-C-restricted CMV-specific TCR beta clonotypes.

TCRdb independently ran MiXCR on the reads; one entry per CDR3 protein. Seen here are around 530,000 distinct CDR3 sequences, about 30% observed once, and the top ten hold about 12%. This CDR3 spans 16 amino acids. After removal of 5 bases from V and 3 bases from J, the junction contained 7 bases not matched to a gene. Germline CDR1 SGHVS, CDR2 FNYEAQ. The chain links TRBV7-6 to TRBJ2-3; 11 nucleotides align to TRBD2. The TCR sequence derives from a human donor in good health (CMV status not recorded). Some clones in this sample may be carry-over from other donors' samples. Sequencing was carried out using PBMCs. The CDR3 loop reads CASSPSRTSGTDTQYF. The CDR3 coding sequence is TGTGCCAGCAGCCCCTCCAGGACTAGCGGGACAGATACGCAGTATTTT.